Given below is one T cell receptor (beta chain) in context. Germline CDR1 and CDR2: SGHNT and YENEEA. Losses at the gene ends were 5 bases for V and 3 bases for J; bases not matched to a gene: 8. This CDR3 spans 15 amino acids. This sample is part of a study of blood T cell repertoires in COVID-19. Across the study: COVID-19 samples collected from the United States, Italy and Spain covered acute and convalescent phases. PBMCs, B-cell-depleted T cells, or T cells were the source of the cDNA or gDNA that made up the material.

Patients of the Seattle cohort, enrolled during active infection, were followed longitudinally. As processed by the authors: The assay estimated nucleated cells by amplifying reference gene primers. Here immunoSEQ multiplex PCR was the method, and the copy in TCRdb shows in-frame clones only, minus some. V and J calls plus clone size are reproduced from that table; the DNA served to infer D and trimming. The table has about 300,000 clones, under 90% seen once. The material sequenced was peripheral blood. The chain combines TRBV11-3 with TRBJ2-3; 7 positions agree with TRBD1. This receptor was identified in a woman younger than 45 with COVID-19, enrolled during active disease. CDR3 coding DNA: TGTGCCAGCAGCGCACCAGGCAGGGGGACAGATACGCAGTATTTT. It encodes CASSAPGRGTDTQYF.